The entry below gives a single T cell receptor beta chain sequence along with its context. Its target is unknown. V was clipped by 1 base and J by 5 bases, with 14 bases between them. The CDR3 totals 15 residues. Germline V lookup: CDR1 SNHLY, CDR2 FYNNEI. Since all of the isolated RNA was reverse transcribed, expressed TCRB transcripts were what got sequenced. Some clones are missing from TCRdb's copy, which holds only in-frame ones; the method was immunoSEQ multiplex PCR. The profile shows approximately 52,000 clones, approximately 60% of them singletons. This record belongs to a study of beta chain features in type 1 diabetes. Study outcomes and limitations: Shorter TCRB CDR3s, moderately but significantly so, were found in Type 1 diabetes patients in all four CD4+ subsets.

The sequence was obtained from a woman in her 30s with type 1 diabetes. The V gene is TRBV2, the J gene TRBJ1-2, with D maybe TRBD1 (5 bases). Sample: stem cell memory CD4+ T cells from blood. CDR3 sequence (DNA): TGTGCCAGCAGTGAAGGGGGCGGTTTGGGGTATGGCTACACCTTC. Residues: CASSEGGGLGYGYTF.